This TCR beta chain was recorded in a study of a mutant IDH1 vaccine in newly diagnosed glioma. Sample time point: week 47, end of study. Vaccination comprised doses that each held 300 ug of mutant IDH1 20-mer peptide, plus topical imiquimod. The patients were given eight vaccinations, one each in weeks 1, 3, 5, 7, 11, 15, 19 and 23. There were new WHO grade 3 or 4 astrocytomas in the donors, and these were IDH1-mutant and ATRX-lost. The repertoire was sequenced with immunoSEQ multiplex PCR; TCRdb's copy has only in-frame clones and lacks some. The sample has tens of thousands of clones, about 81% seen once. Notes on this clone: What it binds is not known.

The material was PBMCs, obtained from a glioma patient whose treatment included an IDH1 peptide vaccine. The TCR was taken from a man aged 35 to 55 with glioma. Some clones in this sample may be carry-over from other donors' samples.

Written as DNA, the CDR3 is TGTGCCAGCAGCTTTGATCCAGCGGGGCCCCACGAGCAGTACTTC. Translated, it gives CASSFDPAGPHEQYF. The V and J genes are TRBV12-1 and TRBJ2-7; the D call TRBD2 from the table was never checked on the DNA. TRBV12-1 is recorded as a pseudogene. CDR3 size: 15 residues.